This T cell receptor beta chain was sequenced in a study of Graves' ophthalmopathy and Graves' hyperthyroidism. The wider study: Upon initial diagnosis and before any treatment, peripheral blood was collected.

Many counts were recorded for this clonotype. The V gene's germline CDR1 is LNHDA and CDR2 SQIVND (reference sequence). The CDR3 is 17 amino acids. V lost 7 bases and J lost 0, with 21 bases in between. For repertoire sequencing, the TCR beta CDR3 regions were amplified from RNA transcripts. The first round was an RT-PCR with HTBI primers, and the second round was a multiplex PCR. MiXCR, run by TCRdb on the multiplex PCR reads, gives a single entry per CDR3 protein. The table includes roughly 400,000 distinct CDR3 sequences, 15% detected once. Sequencing was performed on peripheral blood. The source of this sequence is a woman under 30 with stable Graves' hyperthyroidism. The V and J genes are TRBV19 and TRBJ1-1, with a weak D call TRBD1 (5 bases). Here the CDR3 reads CASIATPGGSMNTEAFF. CDR3 bases: TGTGCCAGTATCGCCACCCCGGGGGGTTCGATGAACACTGAAGCTTTCTTT.